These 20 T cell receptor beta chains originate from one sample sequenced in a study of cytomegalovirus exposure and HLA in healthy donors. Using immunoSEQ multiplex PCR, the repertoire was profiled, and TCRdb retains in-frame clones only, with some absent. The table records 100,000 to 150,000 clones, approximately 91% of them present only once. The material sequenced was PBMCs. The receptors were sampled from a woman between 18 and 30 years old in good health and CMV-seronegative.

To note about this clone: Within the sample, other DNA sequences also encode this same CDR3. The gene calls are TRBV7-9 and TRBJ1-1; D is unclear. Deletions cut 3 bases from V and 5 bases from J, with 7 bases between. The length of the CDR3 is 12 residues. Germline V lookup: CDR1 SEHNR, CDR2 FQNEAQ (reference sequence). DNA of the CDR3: TGTGCCAGCAGCTTCGCGGGGACTGAAGCTTTCTTT. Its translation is CASSFAGTEAFF.

Here the CDR3 DNA reads TGTGCCAGCAGTTTAACAGGAACCCGCAATCAGCCCCAGCATTTT. Protein product: CASSLTGTRNQPQHF. The genes are TRBV27 and TRBJ1-5; weak D call: TRBD1 (5 bases). In germline, CDR1 is MNHEY, CDR2 SMNVEV (reference sequence). Trimming took 2 bases from V and 2 from J, leaving 10 bases between them. The CDR3 runs to 15 residues.

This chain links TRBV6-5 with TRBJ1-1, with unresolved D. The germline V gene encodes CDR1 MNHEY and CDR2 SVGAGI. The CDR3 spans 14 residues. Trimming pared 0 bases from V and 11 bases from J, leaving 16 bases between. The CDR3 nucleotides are TGTGCCAGCAGTTACTCGAGGGCCCGAGGACCGGCTTTCTTT. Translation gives CASSYSRARGPAFF.

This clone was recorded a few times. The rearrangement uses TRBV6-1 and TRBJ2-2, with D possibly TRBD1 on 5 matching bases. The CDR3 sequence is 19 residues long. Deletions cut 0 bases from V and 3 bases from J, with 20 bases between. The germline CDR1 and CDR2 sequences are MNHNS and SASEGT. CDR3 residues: CASSEAQVIGADDTGELFF. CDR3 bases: TGTGCCAGCAGTGAAGCGCAAGTGATAGGGGCGGACGACACCGGGGAGCTGTTTTTT.

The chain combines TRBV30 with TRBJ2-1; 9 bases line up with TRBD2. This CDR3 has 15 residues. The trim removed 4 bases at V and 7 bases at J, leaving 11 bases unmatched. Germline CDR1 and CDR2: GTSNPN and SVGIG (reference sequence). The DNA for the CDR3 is TGTGCCTGGACCCCCCCGCGGGAGGGCCGGAATGAGCAGTTCTTC. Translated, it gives CAWTPPREGRNEQFF.

The CDR3 is CASRQSSYNEQFF. The CDR3 nucleotides are TGTGCCAGCAGACAGTCCTCCTACAATGAGCAGTTCTTC. This chain joins TRBV27 and TRBJ2-1; no definite D call. Germline values: CDR1 MNHEY, CDR2 SMNVEV (reference sequence). Between the trimmed V and J ends, which lost 6 bases and 0 bases, there was a span of 6 bases. The CDR3 is 13 amino acids.

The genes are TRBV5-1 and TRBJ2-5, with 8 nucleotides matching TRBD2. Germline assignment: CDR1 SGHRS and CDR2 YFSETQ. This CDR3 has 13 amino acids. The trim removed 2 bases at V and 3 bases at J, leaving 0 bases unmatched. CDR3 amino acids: CASSFGGEETQYF. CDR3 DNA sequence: TGCGCCAGCAGCTTCGGGGGGGAAGAGACCCAGTACTTC.

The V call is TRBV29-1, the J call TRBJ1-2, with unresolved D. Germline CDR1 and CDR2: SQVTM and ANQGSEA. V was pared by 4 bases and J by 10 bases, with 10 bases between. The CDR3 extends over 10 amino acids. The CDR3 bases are TGCAGCGTTGGTACAGAGTACTACACCTTC. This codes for CSVGTEYYTF.

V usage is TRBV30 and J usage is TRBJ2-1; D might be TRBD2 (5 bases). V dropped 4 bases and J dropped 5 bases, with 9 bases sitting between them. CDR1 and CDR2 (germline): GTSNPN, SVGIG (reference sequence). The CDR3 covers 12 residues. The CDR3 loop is CAWKRANNEQFF. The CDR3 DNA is TGTGCCTGGAAGAGGGCGAACAATGAGCAGTTCTTC.

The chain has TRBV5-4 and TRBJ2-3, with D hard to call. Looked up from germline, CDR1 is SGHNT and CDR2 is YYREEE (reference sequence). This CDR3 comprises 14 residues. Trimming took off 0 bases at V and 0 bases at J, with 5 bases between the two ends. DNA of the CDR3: TGTGCCAGCAGCTTGGTCCCAAGCACAGATACGCAGTATTTT. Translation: CASSLVPSTDTQYF.

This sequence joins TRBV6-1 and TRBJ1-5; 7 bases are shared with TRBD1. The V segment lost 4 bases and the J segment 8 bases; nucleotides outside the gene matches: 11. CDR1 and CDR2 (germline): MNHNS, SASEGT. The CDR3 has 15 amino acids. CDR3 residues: CASSVETGRGEPQHF. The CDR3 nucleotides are TGTGCCAGCAGTGTAGAGACAGGGCGGGGAGAGCCCCAGCATTTT.

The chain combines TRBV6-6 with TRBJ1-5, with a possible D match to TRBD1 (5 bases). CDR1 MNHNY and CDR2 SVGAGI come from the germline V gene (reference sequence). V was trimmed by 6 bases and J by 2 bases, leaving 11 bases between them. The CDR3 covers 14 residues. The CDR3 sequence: CASSQGLGNQPQHF. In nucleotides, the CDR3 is TGTGCCAGCAGCCAGGGTTTGGGCAATCAGCCCCAGCATTTT.

For the CDR3, the DNA is TGTGCCAGCAGCTTAGCGTGGGTAGCGGGTGATTTGTCCACAGATACGCAGTATTTT. Its protein product is CASSLAWVAGDLSTDTQYF. This chain joins TRBV7-8 and TRBJ2-3, with 7 bases aligning to TRBD2. The CDR3 has 19 amino acids. The V and J ends lost 0 bases and 2 bases, in that order; junction bases with no gene match: 14. CDR1 and CDR2 from the germline V gene are SGHVS and FQNEAQ.

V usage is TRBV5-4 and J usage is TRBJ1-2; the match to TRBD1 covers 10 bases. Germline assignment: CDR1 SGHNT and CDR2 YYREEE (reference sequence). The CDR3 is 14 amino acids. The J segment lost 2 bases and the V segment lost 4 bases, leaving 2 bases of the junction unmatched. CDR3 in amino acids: CASSATGGNYGYTF. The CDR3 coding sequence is TGTGCCAGCAGCGCGACAGGGGGCAACTATGGCTACACCTTC.

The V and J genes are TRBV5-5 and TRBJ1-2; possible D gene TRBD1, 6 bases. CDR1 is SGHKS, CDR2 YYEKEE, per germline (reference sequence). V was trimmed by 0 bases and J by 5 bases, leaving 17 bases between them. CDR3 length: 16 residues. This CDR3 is CASSLVVTGIEYGYTF. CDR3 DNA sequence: TGTGCCAGCAGCTTGGTCGTTACAGGGATAGAATATGGCTACACCTTC.

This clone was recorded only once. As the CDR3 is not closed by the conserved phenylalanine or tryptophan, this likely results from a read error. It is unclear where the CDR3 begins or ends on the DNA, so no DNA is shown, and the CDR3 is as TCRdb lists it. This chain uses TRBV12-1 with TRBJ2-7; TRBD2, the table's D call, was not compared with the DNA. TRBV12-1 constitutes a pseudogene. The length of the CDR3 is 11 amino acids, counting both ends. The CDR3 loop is CASSIAGPGAL.

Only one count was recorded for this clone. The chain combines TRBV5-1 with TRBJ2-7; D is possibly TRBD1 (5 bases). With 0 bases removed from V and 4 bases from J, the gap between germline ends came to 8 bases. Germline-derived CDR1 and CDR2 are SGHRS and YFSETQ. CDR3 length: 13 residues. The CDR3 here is CASSLATGYEQYF. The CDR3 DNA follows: TGCGCCAGCAGCTTGGCCACAGGTTACGAGCAGTACTTC.

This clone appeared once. The CDR3 loop is CSVSAGGQETQYF. The CDR3 DNA sequence: TGCAGCGTTTCCGCGGGGGGCCAAGAGACCCAGTACTTC. This sequence joins TRBV29-1 and TRBJ2-5, with 8 bases identical to TRBD2. Germline-derived CDR1 and CDR2 are SQVTM and ANQGSEA. The CDR3 length is 13 residues. V lost 5 bases and J lost 1; bases outside the gene matches: 3. The whole variable domain, filled in from reference TRBV29-1 and TRBJ2-5, reads SAVISQKPSRDICQRGTSLTIQCQVDSQVTMMFWYRQQPGQSLTLIATANQGSEATYESGFVIDKFPISRPNLTFSTLTVSNMSPEDSSIYLCSVSAGGQETQYFGPGTRLLVL.

Written as DNA, the CDR3 is TGCACCAGCAGATCACCTCAGACAGGGGGGGGACTAGGCAAAAACATTCAGTACTTC. Protein sequence: CTSRSPQTGGGLGKNIQYF. The V call is TRBV1, the J call TRBJ2-4; the table assigns TRBD1, which was not confirmed against the DNA. TRBV1 is a recognized pseudogene. CDR3 size: 19 residues.

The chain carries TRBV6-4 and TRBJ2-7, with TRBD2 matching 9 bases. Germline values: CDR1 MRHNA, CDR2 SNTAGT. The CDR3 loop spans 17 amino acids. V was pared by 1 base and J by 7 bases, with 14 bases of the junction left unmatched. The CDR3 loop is CASSDCVLAGVFGEQYF. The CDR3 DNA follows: TGTGCCAGCAGTGACTGTGTACTAGCGGGTGTCTTTGGAGAGCAGTACTTC.